This T cell receptor (beta chain) was recorded in a study of T cell repertoires in cytomegalovirus infection. For the study at large: Indicated by public TCR beta signatures were CMV infection and matching HLA type.

The V gene lost 6 bases and the J gene lost 6 bases, with 12 bases spanning the gap. CDR3 size: 11 residues. Per germline, CDR1 SQVTM and CDR2 ANQGSEA. Findings and caveats of the study: Of the TCR beta families, the public ones yielded a cumulative frequency that identified carriers of CMV plus the relevant HLA. Clonotypes of TCR beta that were HLA-C-restricted and CMV-specific dominated the ex vivo response.

TCRdb processed the reads anew with MiXCR; each CDR3 protein has one entry. The data contain roughly 500,000 distinct CDR3 sequences, approximately 10% of them seen just once; the ten biggest clones take up more than 8.5%. As to this clonotype: Its specificity is unknown.

The sequence derives from a human donor in good health (CMV status not recorded). Some clones in this sample may be carry-over from other donors' samples. Sample: PBMCs. V is TRBV29-1 and J is TRBJ2-7; tentative D call: TRBD1 (5 bases). The CDR3 sequence is CSVRLRGEQYF. The DNA for the CDR3 is TGCAGCGTGCGACTTAGGGGCGAGCAGTACTTC.